The 27 T cell receptor gamma chains in this list originate from one sample, sequenced in a study of gamma-delta T cells after stem cell transplantation. TCRdb ran CATT on the RT-PCR reads. Of approximately 4,800 gamma-chain clones listed, 15% to 25% were seen once; the top ten hold roughly 3.6%. The sequencing sample was made of gamma-delta T cells. Every receptor here comes from a human donor. It is not recorded whose cells these are; they may come from a transplant donor.

DNA for the CDR3: TGTGCCACCTGGGATGTTACGAGAGAATATAAGAAACTCTTT. Residues: CATWDVTREYKKLF. The gene calls are TRGV4 and TRGJ1 or TRGJ2. CDR1 EGSTGY and CDR2 YDSYTSSV come from the germline V gene. The ends lost 2 bases at V and 7 bases at J; junction bases unmatched: 11. The CDR3 is 14 residues long.

This chain joins TRGV4 and TRGJ1 or TRGJ2. Losses at the gene ends were 3 bases for V and 3 bases for J; bases not matched to a gene: 11. CDR1 is EGSTGY and CDR2 is YDSYTSSV in the germline V gene. The CDR3 covers 15 residues. CDR3 residues: CATWDLAGFYYKKLF. CDR3 coding DNA: TGTGCCACCTGGGATTTGGCGGGCTTTTATTATAAGAAACTCTTT.

As concerns this clone: Other DNA sequences in this sample translate to the same CDR3. The chain couples TRGV9 to TRGJP. The trim removed 2 bases at V and 4 bases at J, leaving 2 bases unmatched. Germline CDR1 GITISATS, CDR2 ISYDGTV (reference sequence). The CDR3 loop spans 16 amino acids. The DNA for the CDR3 is TGTGCCTTGTGGGAGGGACAAGAGTTGGGCAAAAAAATCAAGGTATTT. Its protein product is CALWEGQELGKKIKVF.

This chain connects TRGV8 to TRGJ1 or TRGJ2. CDR1 VENAVY and CDR2 YDSYNSRV come from the germline V gene. The CDR3 contains 12 residues. With 10 bases clipped from V and 1 base from J, the junction kept 7 bases outside the gene matches. This CDR3 is CATRLNYYKKLF. In nucleotides, the CDR3 is TGTGCCACTAGACTTAATTATTATAAGAAACTCTTT.

Concerning this clone: The same CDR3 is also encoded by other DNA sequences in this sample. The chain carries TRGV2 and TRGJ1 or TRGJ2. V was pared by 1 base and J by 2 bases, with 2 bases of the junction left unmatched. Germline CDR1 and CDR2: EGSNGY and YDSYNSKV. The CDR3 sequence is 13 residues long. The CDR3 DNA reads as TGTGCCACCTGGGACGGCCATTATTATAAGAAACTCTTT. This gives the protein CATWDGHYYKKLF.

This clone turned up a few times. V gene TRGV8 combines with J gene TRGJ1 or TRGJ2. The V segment lost 0 bases and the J segment 1 base; nucleotides outside the gene matches: 3. CDR3 size: 14 residues. Germline loops: CDR1 VENAVY, CDR2 YDSYNSRV. The CDR3 is CATWDRSNYYKKLF. The CDR3, as DNA: TGTGCCACCTGGGATAGGTCAAATTATTATAAGAAACTCTTT.

This clone was detected only a few times. The genes are TRGV4 and TRGJ1 or TRGJ2. The CDR3 runs to 18 residues. Losses at the gene ends were 1 base for V and 4 bases for J; bases not matched to a gene: 19. Per germline, CDR1 EGSTGY and CDR2 YDSYTSSV. CDR3 sequence (DNA): TGTGCCACCTGGGATGGCCGGAGGAATTTATCAGGGTATTATAAGAAACTCTTT. This codes for CATWDGRRNLSGYYKKLF.

A word on this clone: At one boundary the junction diverges from the germline segment, which might be a read error. This rearrangement joins TRGV2 to TRGJ1 or TRGJ2. This CDR3 is built from 12 residues. CDR1 and CDR2 (germline): EGSNGY, YDSYNSKV. This CDR3 is CASWDGLYKKLF. The CDR3 DNA is TGTGCCTCCTGGGACGGGCTTTATAAGAAACTCTTT.

J is TRGJ1 or TRGJ2 and V is TRGV8. From germline, CDR1 is VENAVY and CDR2 YDSYNSRV. V dropped 2 bases and J dropped 12; count of bases not matched to a gene: 4. The CDR3 extends over 10 amino acids. The CDR3 DNA is TGTGCCACCTGGGATATAAGGAAACTCTTT. It yields the protein CATWDIRKLF.

Notes on this clone: Since a much larger clone is just one base distant, this may be a read error. The V call is TRGV2, the J call TRGJ1 or TRGJ2. J gave up 3 bases and V 5 bases, and 4 bases lay outside the gene matches. Germline lookup yields CDR1 EGSNGY and CDR2 YDSYNSKV. This CDR3 is 12 amino acids long. The CDR3 region has the DNA TGTGCCACCTGGGCCGGTTATTATAAGAAACTCTTT. Translated, it gives CATWAGYYKKLF.

This clone rates as medium-sized. The V call is TRGV9, the J call TRGJ1 or TRGJ2. CDR3 size: 15 residues. The J segment lost 3 bases and the V segment lost 0 bases, leaving 8 bases of the junction unmatched. Germline V CDR1 and CDR2: GITISATS, ISYDGTV (reference sequence). The CDR3, as DNA: TGTGCCTTGTGGGAGGTGCCGGCAATTTATTATAAGAAACTCTTT. As protein: CALWEVPAIYYKKLF.

This clone was seen more than once but under ten times. CDR3 in amino acids: CATWDDQGYKKLF. The CDR3 bases are TGTGCCACCTGGGACGATCAGGGTTATAAGAAACTCTTT. The rearrangement joins TRGV3 to TRGJ1 or TRGJ2. Germline CDR1 is VTNTFY and CDR2 is YDVSTARD (reference sequence). This CDR3 spans 13 amino acids. Trimming took 3 bases from V and 6 from J; bases not matched to a gene: 8.

The V gene is TRGV8, the J gene TRGJP1. CDR1 VENAVY and CDR2 YDSYNSRV come from the germline V gene. The CDR3 covers 18 residues. With 5 bases clipped from V and 0 bases from J, the junction kept 15 bases outside the gene matches. The CDR3 spells CATWGTPSEDTTGWFKIF. CDR3 DNA sequence: TGTGCCACCTGGGGCACCCCCTCCGAAGATACCACTGGTTGGTTCAAGATATTT.

The V gene is TRGV3, the J gene TRGJ1 or TRGJ2. The ends lost 0 bases at V and 7 bases at J; junction bases unmatched: 6. Germline loops: CDR1 VTNTFY, CDR2 YDVSTARD (reference sequence). The CDR3 is 13 amino acids. The CDR3 region has the DNA TGTGCCACCTGGGACAGGCGGAAATATAAGAAACTCTTT. Translating gives CATWDRRKYKKLF.

Comment on this clone: Other DNA sequences in this specimen translate into the identical CDR3. The gene calls are TRGV4 and TRGJ1 or TRGJ2. After removal of 0 bases from V and 11 bases from J, the junction contained 4 bases not matched to a gene. The CDR3 has 11 amino acids. Germline V gives CDR1 EGSTGY, CDR2 YDSYTSSV. CDR3: CATWDGPEKLF. The CDR3 nucleotides are TGTGCCACCTGGGATGGGCCTGAGAAACTCTTT.

This clone was found a few times. The chain has TRGV9 and TRGJ1 or TRGJ2. CDR3 length equals 15 residues. V dropped 1 base and J dropped 2; count of bases not matched to a gene: 8. Germline V gene data show CDR1 as GITISATS and CDR2 as ISYDGTV (reference sequence). The CDR3 DNA is TGTGCCTTGTGGGAGGTCAACCATTATTATTATAAGAAACTCTTT. It is translated as CALWEVNHYYYKKLF.

This clone is labeled as medium-sized (0.01 to 0.1%). The V gene is TRGV9, the J gene TRGJ1 or TRGJ2. V lost 2 bases to trimming and J lost 4 bases; unmatched junction nucleotides: 2. The CDR3 length is 12 residues. Looked up from germline, CDR1 is GITISATS and CDR2 is ISYDGTV (reference sequence). CDR3 coding DNA: TGTGCCTTGTGGGAGGGATATTATAAGAAACTCTTT. Translated: CALWEGYYKKLF.

V usage is TRGV5 and J usage is TRGJ1 or TRGJ2. This CDR3 contains 10 residues. Per the germline V gene, CDR1 is VINAFY and CDR2 is YDVSNSKD. Trimming cost V 5 bases and J 12 bases; bases outside gene matches: 7. The CDR3 DNA sequence: TGTGCCACCTGGGGGAACGGGAAACTCTTT. It is translated as CATWGNGKLF.

The genes are TRGV5 and TRGJ1 or TRGJ2. The CDR3 extends over 13 amino acids. The junction had 4 bases not matched to a gene; V was cut back by 1 base and J by 4 bases. CDR1 and CDR2 (germline): VINAFY, YDVSNSKD. The CDR3: CATWDSQYYKKLF. The CDR3 DNA reads TGTGCCACCTGGGACAGCCAATATTATAAGAAACTCTTT.

This clone was picked up one time. The V gene is TRGV2, the J gene TRGJ1 or TRGJ2. There are 15 residues in the CDR3. Germline V gene sequence: CDR1 EGSNGY, CDR2 YDSYNSKV. The V gene end was trimmed by 0 bases and the J gene end by 7 bases; junction bases not matched to a gene: 12. The CDR3 nucleotides read TGTGCCACCTGGGACGGGCTCCCCGAAGGATATAAGAAACTCTTT. Its protein is CATWDGLPEGYKKLF.

V is TRGV2 and J is TRGJ1 or TRGJ2. After removal of 2 bases from V and 3 bases from J, the junction contained 4 bases not matched to a gene. Germline CDR1 is EGSNGY and CDR2 is YDSYNSKV. The CDR3 is 13 residues long. In nucleotides, the CDR3 is TGTGCCACCTGGGACGAGTGTTATTATAAGAAACTCTTT. Its protein is CATWDECYYKKLF.

This clone was picked up a small number of times. This chain joins TRGV9 and TRGJP. Unmatched junction bases numbered 9, after V lost 3 bases and J lost 7 bases. Looked up from germline, CDR1 is GITISATS and CDR2 is ISYDGTV (reference sequence). This CDR3 spans 17 amino acids. This CDR3 reads CALWEPERELGKKIKVF. CDR3 bases: TGTGCCTTGTGGGAGCCCGAGAGGGAGTTGGGCAAAAAAATCAAGGTATTT.

The rearrangement uses TRGV3 and TRGJ1 or TRGJ2. The CDR3 totals 13 residues. Germline V lookup: CDR1 VTNTFY, CDR2 YDVSTARD (reference sequence). The junction had 8 bases not matched to a gene; V was cut back by 5 bases and J by 4 bases. This chain's CDR3 is CATWGVGYYKKLF. CDR3 coding DNA: TGTGCCACCTGGGGGGTAGGGTATTATAAGAAACTCTTT.

V gene TRGV2 combines with J gene TRGJ1 or TRGJ2. The junction had 4 bases not matched to a gene; V was cut back by 3 bases and J by 8 bases. The CDR3 extends over 11 amino acids. CDR1 and CDR2 (germline): EGSNGY, YDSYNSKV. CDR3 in DNA: TGTGCCACCTGGGACTCTCATAAGAAACTCTTT. This translates into CATWDSHKKLF.

The V and J genes are TRGV9 and TRGJ1 or TRGJ2. The germline V gene encodes CDR1 GITISATS and CDR2 ISYDGTV (reference sequence). The CDR3 extends over 14 amino acids. Losses at the gene ends were 3 bases for V and 3 bases for J; bases not matched to a gene: 8. CDR3 protein: CALWEPPFYYKKLF. CDR3 DNA: TGTGCCTTGTGGGAGCCACCTTTTTATTATAAGAAACTCTTT.

The rearrangement uses TRGV3 and TRGJ1 or TRGJ2. Germline CDR1 is VTNTFY and CDR2 is YDVSTARD (reference sequence). The CDR3 sequence is 14 residues long. V shed 0 bases, J shed 5 bases, and the junction held 7 bases outside the gene matches. The CDR3 protein is CATWDRPFHYKKLF. Here the CDR3 DNA reads TGTGCCACCTGGGACAGGCCTTTTCATTATAAGAAACTCTTT.

This chain links TRGV9 with TRGJ1 or TRGJ2. CDR1 is GITISATS and CDR2 is ISYDGTV in the germline V gene (reference sequence). The junction had 1 base not matched to a gene; V was cut back by 8 bases and J by 3 bases. The CDR3 is made up of 10 amino acids. The CDR3 nucleotides are TGTGCCTTGTTTTATTATAAGAAACTCTTT. Its translation: CALFYYKKLF.